The clone carrying this T cell receptor beta chain was counted a few times. The antigen remains undetermined. This entry belongs to a study of vaccination effects on CD4 cells after COVID-19. V was clipped by 1 base and J by 5 bases, with 6 bases between them. The CDR3 has 14 residues. Germline V lookup: CDR1 SGHTA, CDR2 FQGNSA. Sequenced by immunoSEQ multiplex PCR; TCRdb stores in-frame clones only, minus some. The data hold around 30,000 clones, with about 62% observed a single time. CD4+ T cells were isolated after less than 12 days of culture. J is TRBJ1-6 and V is TRBV7-2; D call uncertain. The TCR comes from a human donor who received a COVID-19 vaccine. The sequencing used CD4+ T cells from PBMCs cultured without peptide, collected before COVID-19 vaccination. The CDR3 reads CASSLDSNNSPLHF. CDR3 sequence (DNA): TGTGCCAGCAGCTTAGACAGCAATAATTCACCCCTCCACTTT.